Listed below are T cell receptor beta chains from one sample, sequenced in a study of blood T cell repertoires in COVID-19. Sequencing used immunoSEQ multiplex PCR; TCRdb keeps in-frame clones, though not all of them. The table lists 86,000 or so clones, roughly 96% of them singletons. The sequencing sample was made of peripheral blood. The receptors were gathered from a human donor with active COVID-19. The donor label of this sample is uncertain. CDR3s include the opening cysteine and the closing phenylalanine or tryptophan. The order of the fields is V gene, clone size, J gene, D gene, CDR3 DNA, CDR3 protein. The D gene is left open where the match is weak. For some rows the clone size is stated as once, few or many, or as a class when expanded; others skip it.

V gene: TRBV20-1; clone size: -; J gene: TRBJ1-1; D gene: -; CDR3 DNA: TGCAGTGCTAGTAGTCTGGGCGGCCCAAGGGGCACTGAAGCTTTCTTT; CDR3 protein: CSASSLGGPRGTEAFF
V gene: TRBV5-5; clone size: -; J gene: TRBJ2-7; D gene: -; CDR3 DNA: TGTGCCAGCAGCTTGTTCCAGGGGCCCTCCTACGAGCAGTACTTC; CDR3 protein: CASSLFQGPSYEQYF
V gene: TRBV3-1/TRBV3-2; clone size: -; J gene: TRBJ2-1; D gene: -; CDR3 DNA: TGTGCCAGCAGCCAAGAAATGCCAAAGACAAACAATGAGCAGTTCTTC; CDR3 protein: CASSQEMPKTNNEQFF
V gene: TRBV5-1; clone size: -; J gene: TRBJ2-7; D gene: -; CDR3 DNA: TGCGCCAGCAGCTTTACAGGGAGCTCCTACGAGCAGTACTTC; CDR3 protein: CASSFTGSSYEQYF
V gene: TRBV11-2; clone size: -; J gene: TRBJ1-1; D gene: TRBD1; CDR3 DNA: TGTGCCAGCAGCACACGACAGGGGCGAGAGTACACTGAAGCTTTCTTT; CDR3 protein: CASSTRQGREYTEAFF
V gene: TRBV12-5; clone size: -; J gene: TRBJ1-6; D gene: -; CDR3 DNA: TGTGCTAGTGGTTTGCCTCAAACTACCAGGGTCGAGAAACGATGGGGTAATTCACCCCTCCACTTT; CDR3 protein: CASGLPQTTRVEKRWGNSPLHF
V gene: TRBV15; clone size: -; J gene: TRBJ2-7; D gene: -; CDR3 DNA: TGTGCCACCAGCAGAGCCCAGGGCGCCTACGAGCAGTACTTC; CDR3 protein: CATSRAQGAYEQYF
V gene: TRBV7-9; clone size: -; J gene: TRBJ1-6; D gene: -; CDR3 DNA: TGTGCCAGCAGCTTAGTCGTAAGCCAGGATTCACCCCTCCACTTT; CDR3 protein: CASSLVVSQDSPLHF
V gene: TRBV7-8; clone size: -; J gene: TRBJ2-3; D gene: TRBD2; CDR3 DNA: TGTGCCAGCAGCTTAGCGCGTAGGGCGGGGGGCACGACAGATACGCAGTATTTT; CDR3 protein: CASSLARRAGGTTDTQYF
V gene: TRBV5-4; clone size: -; J gene: TRBJ1-1; D gene: TRBD1; CDR3 DNA: TGTGCCAGCAGCTACCCCAGGGGGATGAACACTGAAGCTTTCTTT; CDR3 protein: CASSYPRGMNTEAFF
V gene: TRBV9; clone size: -; J gene: TRBJ2-2; D gene: TRBD2; CDR3 DNA: TGTGCCAGCAGCGTAGGTCCCGCGGGGGGGCCCGGGGAGCTGTTTTTT; CDR3 protein: CASSVGPAGGPGELFF
V gene: TRBV6-2/TRBV6-3; clone size: -; J gene: TRBJ2-7; D gene: -; CDR3 DNA: TGTGCCAGCACCCCCGGAGGTAGCTATACACCGCAGTACTTC; CDR3 protein: CASTPGGSYTPQYF
V gene: TRBV28; clone size: -; J gene: TRBJ1-5; D gene: TRBD1; CDR3 DNA: TGTGCCAGCAGACCTGACAGGGGGCACGGACAGCCCCAGCATTTT; CDR3 protein: CASRPDRGHGQPQHF
V gene: TRBV25-1; clone size: -; J gene: TRBJ1-2; D gene: -; CDR3 DNA: TGTGCCAGCAGGAGGACCGGGAGGGGCTATGGCTACACCTTC; CDR3 protein: CASRRTGRGYGYTF
V gene: TRBV11-3; clone size: once; J gene: TRBJ1-1; D gene: -; CDR3 DNA: TGTGCCAGCAGGTCTCAGAAAGGGGAGAACACTGAAGCTTTCTTT; CDR3 protein: CASRSQKGENTEAFF
V gene: TRBV7-2; clone size: -; J gene: TRBJ2-2; D gene: TRBD1; CDR3 DNA: TGTGCCAGCAGACTTGGGACAGGGGGTTGGAACACCGGGGAGCTGTTTTTT; CDR3 protein: CASRLGTGGWNTGELFF
V gene: TRBV19; clone size: once; J gene: TRBJ1-1; D gene: TRBD1; CDR3 DNA: TGTGCCAGTAGGTTAAACAGGGGGTGGACTGAAGCTTTCTTT; CDR3 protein: CASRLNRGWTEAFF
V gene: TRBV5-6; clone size: -; J gene: TRBJ2-4; D gene: TRBD1; CDR3 DNA: TGTGCCAGCAGCCCCTGGGACAGGGTTGCCAAAAACATTCAGTACTTC; CDR3 protein: CASSPWDRVAKNIQYF
V gene: TRBV19; clone size: -; J gene: TRBJ2-1; D gene: -; CDR3 DNA: TGTGCCAGTAGTATAGATTACCTCGCGGGGATTGAACTTAATGAGCAGTTCTTC; CDR3 protein: CASSIDYLAGIELNEQFF
V gene: TRBV9; clone size: -; J gene: TRBJ1-2; D gene: -; CDR3 DNA: TGTGCCAGCAGCGTAGGGCGGAACTATGGCTACACCTTC; CDR3 protein: CASSVGRNYGYTF
V gene: TRBV5-6; clone size: -; J gene: TRBJ1-6; D gene: -; CDR3 DNA: TGTGCCAGCAGCTTGGAACAGACCTCTAATTCACCCCTCCACTTT; CDR3 protein: CASSLEQTSNSPLHF
V gene: TRBV7-9; clone size: -; J gene: TRBJ2-7; D gene: TRBD1; CDR3 DNA: TGTGCCAGCAGCCCGCCGGGACAGACCTACGAGCAGTACTTC; CDR3 protein: CASSPPGQTYEQYF
V gene: TRBV23-1; clone size: once; J gene: TRBJ2-3; D gene: TRBD2; CDR3 DNA: TGCGCCAGCCGACCGGGGAGGGCGGCAGATACGCAGTATTTT; CDR3 protein: CASRPGRAADTQYF
V gene: TRBV2; clone size: once; J gene: TRBJ2-5; D gene: -; CDR3 DNA: TGTGCCAGCAGTCTGGGGGCCGTAGAGACCCAGTACTTC; CDR3 protein: CASSLGAVETQYF
V gene: TRBV25-1; clone size: -; J gene: TRBJ2-3; D gene: TRBD2; CDR3 DNA: TGTGCCAGCAGTGAGTTCGCCCCGGGAGGACGCGCAGATACGCAGTATTTT; CDR3 protein: CASSEFAPGGRADTQYF
V gene: TRBV18; clone size: -; J gene: TRBJ2-3; D gene: TRBD2; CDR3 DNA: TGTGCCAGCTCCCAGACTAGCGGGGGGCTAACAGATACGCAGTATTTT; CDR3 protein: CASSQTSGGLTDTQYF
V gene: TRBV7-9; clone size: -; J gene: TRBJ2-7; D gene: -; CDR3 DNA: TGTGCCAGCAGCTTAACATGGGACAAGGCGAAAGAGCAGTACTTC; CDR3 protein: CASSLTWDKAKEQYF
V gene: TRBV27; clone size: -; J gene: TRBJ2-7; D gene: -; CDR3 DNA: TGTGCCAGCAGTTGGTCGATACAGGCCGACGAGCAGTACTTC; CDR3 protein: CASSWSIQADEQYF
V gene: TRBV24-1; clone size: -; J gene: TRBJ2-3; D gene: -; CDR3 DNA: TGTGCCACCAGTGATTTTAAATCAGATACGCAGTATTTT; CDR3 protein: CATSDFKSDTQYF
V gene: TRBV6-2/TRBV6-3; clone size: -; J gene: TRBJ1-5; D gene: TRBD1; CDR3 DNA: TGTGCCAGCAGTTTCCAAGACAGGGACAATCAGCCCCAGCATTTT; CDR3 protein: CASSFQDRDNQPQHF
V gene: TRBV28; clone size: -; J gene: TRBJ1-2; D gene: -; CDR3 DNA: TGTGCCAGCACCCCGGCGGGACTTAACTATGGCTACACCTTC; CDR3 protein: CASTPAGLNYGYTF
V gene: TRBV7-8; clone size: -; J gene: TRBJ2-7; D gene: -; CDR3 DNA: TGTGCCAGCAAGAAGGGGGGGTTGCACGAGCAGTACTTC; CDR3 protein: CASKKGGLHEQYF
V gene: TRBV10-3; clone size: few; J gene: TRBJ1-4; D gene: TRBD1; CDR3 DNA: TGTGCCATCAGCCCCGGGACAGGGGGGGATGAAAAACTGTTTTTT; CDR3 protein: CAISPGTGGDEKLFF
V gene: TRBV14; clone size: -; J gene: TRBJ1-4; D gene: -; CDR3 DNA: TGTGCCAGCAGTCCTTTGACGGCGAGCGGAGAAAAACTGTTTTTT; CDR3 protein: CASSPLTASGEKLFF
V gene: TRBV9; clone size: -; J gene: TRBJ2-3; D gene: TRBD2; CDR3 DNA: TGTGCCAGCAGCGTGACTAGCGGGGGGTCTGTCACAGATACGCAGTATTTT; CDR3 protein: CASSVTSGGSVTDTQYF
V gene: TRBV7-9; clone size: -; J gene: TRBJ2-4; D gene: TRBD2; CDR3 DNA: TGTGCCAGCAGCTTACATCACCCGGGAGGGCAAGGCATTCAGTACTTC; CDR3 protein: CASSLHHPGGQGIQYF
V gene: TRBV15; clone size: -; J gene: TRBJ1-4; D gene: -; CDR3 DNA: TGTGCCACCAGTAGGGGATTAACTAATGAAAAACTGTTTTTT; CDR3 protein: CATSRGLTNEKLFF
V gene: TRBV5-6; clone size: once; J gene: TRBJ2-3; D gene: TRBD2; CDR3 DNA: TGTGCCAGCAGCTTGCGCCTAGCGGGGGCCACAGATACGCAGTATTTT; CDR3 protein: CASSLRLAGATDTQYF
V gene: TRBV6-6; clone size: -; J gene: TRBJ2-7; D gene: TRBD1; CDR3 DNA: TGTGCCAGCAGTTGTGGGACAGCTTGCTCCTACGAGCAGTACTTC; CDR3 protein: CASSCGTACSYEQYF
V gene: TRBV20-1; clone size: -; J gene: TRBJ2-3; D gene: TRBD2; CDR3 DNA: TGCAGTGCTAGTTTGGGACTAGCGGGGACACTCTTAGATTGGGATACGCAGTATTTT; CDR3 protein: CSASLGLAGTLLDWDTQYF
V gene: TRBV7-6; clone size: once; J gene: TRBJ2-5; D gene: -; CDR3 DNA: TGTGCCAGCAGCTTATCCCGTCTCCGAGGGCAAGAGACCCAGTACTTC; CDR3 protein: CASSLSRLRGQETQYF
V gene: TRBV5-5; clone size: -; J gene: TRBJ1-5; D gene: TRBD1; CDR3 DNA: TGTGCCAGCAGCAAAACAGGGGATAGCAATCAGCCCCAGCATTTT; CDR3 protein: CASSKTGDSNQPQHF
V gene: TRBV7-9; clone size: -; J gene: TRBJ2-7; D gene: -; CDR3 DNA: TGTGCCAGCAGCTCAGCCTCCGAGCAGTACTTC; CDR3 protein: CASSSASEQYF
V gene: TRBV23-1; clone size: -; J gene: TRBJ2-6; D gene: -; CDR3 DNA: TGCGCCAGCAGTCAAGGAGGGGGGGCTGGGGCCAACGTCCTGACTTTC; CDR3 protein: CASSQGGGAGANVLTF
V gene: TRBV27; clone size: -; J gene: TRBJ2-2; D gene: TRBD1; CDR3 DNA: TGTGCCAGCACCCTTAGACAGGGTAGCACCGGGGAGCTGTTTTTT; CDR3 protein: CASTLRQGSTGELFF
V gene: TRBV7-8; clone size: -; J gene: TRBJ2-1; D gene: TRBD2; CDR3 DNA: TGTGCCAGCAGCCCAGCGGGGGGCAATGAGCAGTTCTTC; CDR3 protein: CASSPAGGNEQFF
V gene: TRBV27; clone size: -; J gene: TRBJ1-5; D gene: -; CDR3 DNA: TGTGCCAGCAGTCCTACGTCAAGCAATCAGCCCCAGCATTTT; CDR3 protein: CASSPTSSNQPQHF
V gene: TRBV10-2; clone size: -; J gene: TRBJ2-7; D gene: TRBD1; CDR3 DNA: TGCGCCAGCAGCTTAGACAGGGGGGATTACGAGCAGTACTTC; CDR3 protein: CASSLDRGDYEQYF
V gene: TRBV18; clone size: once; J gene: TRBJ2-2; D gene: TRBD2; CDR3 DNA: TGTGCCAGCTCACCACTAAGCGGGGGGCCATCCGGGGAGCTGTTTTTT; CDR3 protein: CASSPLSGGPSGELFF
V gene: TRBV7-9; clone size: -; J gene: TRBJ2-5; D gene: TRBD1; CDR3 DNA: TGTGCCAGCAGCTTAGTAGGGACAGGGGCGGAGACCCAGTACTTC; CDR3 protein: CASSLVGTGAETQYF
V gene: TRBV5-1; clone size: once; J gene: TRBJ2-2; D gene: -; CDR3 DNA: TGCGCCAGCAGCTTCGGGATCACCGGGGAGCTGTTTTTT; CDR3 protein: CASSFGITGELFF
V gene: TRBV6-5; clone size: -; J gene: TRBJ2-2; D gene: -; CDR3 DNA: TGTGCCAGCAGGGCTAGAGGTGGCGGGGAGCTGTTTTTT; CDR3 protein: CASRARGGGELFF